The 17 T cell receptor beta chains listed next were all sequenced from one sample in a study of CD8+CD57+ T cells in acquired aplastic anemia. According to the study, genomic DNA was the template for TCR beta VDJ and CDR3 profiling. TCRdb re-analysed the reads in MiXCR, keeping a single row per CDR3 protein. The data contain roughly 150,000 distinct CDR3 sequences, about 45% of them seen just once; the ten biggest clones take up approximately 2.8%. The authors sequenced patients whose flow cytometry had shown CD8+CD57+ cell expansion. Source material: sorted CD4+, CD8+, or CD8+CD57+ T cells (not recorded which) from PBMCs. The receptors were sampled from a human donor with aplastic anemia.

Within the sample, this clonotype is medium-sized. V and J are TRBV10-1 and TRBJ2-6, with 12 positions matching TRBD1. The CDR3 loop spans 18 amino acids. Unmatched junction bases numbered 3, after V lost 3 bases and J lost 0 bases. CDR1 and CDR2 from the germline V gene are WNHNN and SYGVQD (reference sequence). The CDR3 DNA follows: TGCGCCAGCAGTGAAGGGACAGGGGGCCTCTCTGGGGCCAACGTCCTGACTTTC. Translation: CASSEGTGGLSGANVLTF.

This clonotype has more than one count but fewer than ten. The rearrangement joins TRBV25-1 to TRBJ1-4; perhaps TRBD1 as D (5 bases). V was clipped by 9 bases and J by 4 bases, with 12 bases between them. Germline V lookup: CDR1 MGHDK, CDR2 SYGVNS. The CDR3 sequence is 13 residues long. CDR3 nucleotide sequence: TGTGCCAGTTCCGACAGACGTAATGAAAAACTGTTTTTT. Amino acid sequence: CASSDRRNEKLFF.

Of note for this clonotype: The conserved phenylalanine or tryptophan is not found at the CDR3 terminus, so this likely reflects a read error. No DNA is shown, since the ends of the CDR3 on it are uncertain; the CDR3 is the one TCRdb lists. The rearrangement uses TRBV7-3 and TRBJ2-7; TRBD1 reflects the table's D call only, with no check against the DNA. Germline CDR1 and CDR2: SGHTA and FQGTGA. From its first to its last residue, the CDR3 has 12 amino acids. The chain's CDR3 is CASQTGSYEQYC.

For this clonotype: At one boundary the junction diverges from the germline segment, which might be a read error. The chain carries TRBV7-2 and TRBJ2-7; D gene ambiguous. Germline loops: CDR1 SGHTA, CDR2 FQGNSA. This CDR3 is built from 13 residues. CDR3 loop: CASSLPGSYGQYF. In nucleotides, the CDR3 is TGTGCCAGCAGCCTTCCGGGCTCCTACGGGCAGTACTTC. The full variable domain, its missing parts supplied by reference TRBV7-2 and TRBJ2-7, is GAGVSQSPSNKVTEKGKDVELRCDPISGHTALYWYRQSLGQGLEFLIYFQGNSAPDKSGLPSDRFSAERTGGSVSTLTIQRTQQEDSAVYLCASSLPGSYGQYFGPGTRLTVT.

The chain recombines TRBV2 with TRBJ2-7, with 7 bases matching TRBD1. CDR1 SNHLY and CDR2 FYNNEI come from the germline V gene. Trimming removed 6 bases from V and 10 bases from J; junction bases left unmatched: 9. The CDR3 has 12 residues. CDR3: CASSQNRGSQYF. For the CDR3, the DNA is TGTGCCAGCAGCCAAAACAGGGGATCCCAGTACTTC. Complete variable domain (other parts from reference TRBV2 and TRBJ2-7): EPEVTQTPSHQVTQMGQEVILRCVPISNHLYFYWYRQILGQKVEFLVSFYNNEISEKSEIFDDQFSVERPDGSNFTLKIRSTKLEDSAMYFCASSQNRGSQYFGPGTRLTVT.

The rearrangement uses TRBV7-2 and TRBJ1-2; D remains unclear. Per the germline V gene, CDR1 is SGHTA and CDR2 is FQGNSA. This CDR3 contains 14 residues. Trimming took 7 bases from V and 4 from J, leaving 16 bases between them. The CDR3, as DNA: TGTGCCAGCATCGTCGGGCAGGCTTCCTATGGCTACACCTTC. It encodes CASIVGQASYGYTF.

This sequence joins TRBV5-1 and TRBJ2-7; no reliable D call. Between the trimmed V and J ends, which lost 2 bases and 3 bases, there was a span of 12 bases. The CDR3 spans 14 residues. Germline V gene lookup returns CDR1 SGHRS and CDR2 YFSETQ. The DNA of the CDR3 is TGCGCCAGCAGCTTTATTGGAGCATACTACGAGCAGTACTTC. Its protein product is CASSFIGAYYEQYF.

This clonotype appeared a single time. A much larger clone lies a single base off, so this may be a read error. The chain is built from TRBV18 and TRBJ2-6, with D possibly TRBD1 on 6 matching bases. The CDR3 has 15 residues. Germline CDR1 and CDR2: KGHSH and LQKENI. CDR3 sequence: CASSFDRTGANALTF. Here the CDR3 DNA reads TGTGCCAGCTCATTCGACAGGACTGGGGCCAACGCCCTGACTTTC.

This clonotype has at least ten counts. Here the CDR3 reads CASSLASGGGRTDTQYF. The CDR3 region has the DNA TGTGCCAGCAGCTTAGCCTCAGGGGGAGGTAGGACAGATACGCAGTATTTT. The chain joins TRBV7-2 to TRBJ2-3, with a tentative D call TRBD1 (7 bases). This CDR3 comprises 17 residues. Trimming took off 0 bases at V and 3 bases at J, with 16 bases between the two ends. Germline loops: CDR1 SGHTA, CDR2 FQGNSA.

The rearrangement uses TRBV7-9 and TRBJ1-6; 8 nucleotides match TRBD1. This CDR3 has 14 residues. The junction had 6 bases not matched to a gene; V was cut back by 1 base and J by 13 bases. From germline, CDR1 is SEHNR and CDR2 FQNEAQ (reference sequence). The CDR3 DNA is TGTGCCAGCAGCTTAGGGACAGGGTTTTCGCCCCTCCACTTT. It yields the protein CASSLGTGFSPLHF.

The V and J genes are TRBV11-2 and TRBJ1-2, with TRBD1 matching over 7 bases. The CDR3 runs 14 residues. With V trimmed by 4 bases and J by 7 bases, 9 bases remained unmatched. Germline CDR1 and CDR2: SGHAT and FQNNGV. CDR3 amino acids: CASSSLGTDCGYTF. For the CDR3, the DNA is TGTGCCAGCAGCTCTCTCGGGACAGATTGTGGCTACACCTTC.

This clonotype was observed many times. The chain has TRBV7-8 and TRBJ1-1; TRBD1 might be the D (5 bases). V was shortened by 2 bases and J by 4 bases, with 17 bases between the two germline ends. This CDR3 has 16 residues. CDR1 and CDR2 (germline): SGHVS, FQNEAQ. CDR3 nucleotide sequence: TGTGCCAGCAGCTTATTGTCTCGGGGGGGAGGCACTGAAGCTTTCTTT. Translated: CASSLLSRGGGTEAFF.

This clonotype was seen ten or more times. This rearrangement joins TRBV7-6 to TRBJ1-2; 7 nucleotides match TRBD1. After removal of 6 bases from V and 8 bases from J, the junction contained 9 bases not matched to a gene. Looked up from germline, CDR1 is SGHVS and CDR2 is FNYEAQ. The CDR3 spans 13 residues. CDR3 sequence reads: CASSSTTGSGYTF. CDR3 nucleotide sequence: TGTGCCAGCAGTTCGACGACAGGGAGCGGCTACACCTTC.

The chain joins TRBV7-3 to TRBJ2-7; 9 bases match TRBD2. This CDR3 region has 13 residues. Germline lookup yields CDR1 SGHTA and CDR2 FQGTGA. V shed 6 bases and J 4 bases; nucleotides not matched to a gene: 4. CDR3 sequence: CASSSGLAYEQYF. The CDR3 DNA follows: TGTGCCAGCAGTTCGGGACTAGCTTACGAGCAGTACTTC. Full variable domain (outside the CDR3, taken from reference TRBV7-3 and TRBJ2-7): GAGVSQTPSNKVTEKGKYVELRCDPISGHTALYWYRQSLGQGPEFLIYFQGTGAADDSGLPNDRFFAVRPEGSVSTLKIQRTERGDSAVYLCASSSGLAYEQYFGPGTRLTVT.

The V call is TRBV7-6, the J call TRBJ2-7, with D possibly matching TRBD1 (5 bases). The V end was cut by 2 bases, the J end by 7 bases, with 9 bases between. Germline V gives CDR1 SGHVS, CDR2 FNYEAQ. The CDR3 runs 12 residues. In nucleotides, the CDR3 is TGTGCCAGCAGCTTAAAGTCAGGGGAGCAGTACTTC. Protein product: CASSLKSGEQYF.

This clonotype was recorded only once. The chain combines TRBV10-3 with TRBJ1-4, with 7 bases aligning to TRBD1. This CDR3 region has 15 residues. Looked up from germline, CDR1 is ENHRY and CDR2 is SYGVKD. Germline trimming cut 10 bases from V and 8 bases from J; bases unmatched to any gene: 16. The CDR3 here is CATLPQGGAEEKLFF. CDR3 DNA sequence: TGTGCCACCCTCCCGCAAGGGGGCGCGGAGGAAAAACTGTTTTTT.

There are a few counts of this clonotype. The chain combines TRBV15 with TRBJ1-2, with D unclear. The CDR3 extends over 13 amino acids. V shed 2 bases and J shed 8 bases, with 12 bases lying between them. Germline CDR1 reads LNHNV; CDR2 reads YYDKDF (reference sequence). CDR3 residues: CATSRRAGGGYTF. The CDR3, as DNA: TGTGCCACCAGCAGAAGGGCGGGAGGGGGCTACACCTTC.